One sample yielded the 11 T cell receptor beta chains listed below, sequenced in a study of blood T cell repertoires in COVID-19. The repertoire was sequenced with immunoSEQ multiplex PCR; TCRdb's copy has only in-frame clones and lacks some. The sample yields approximately 61,000 clones, around 85% seen once. Sequencing was performed on peripheral blood. The origin of the receptors is a woman between 65 and 79 years old with acute or convalescent COVID-19.

The chain recombines TRBV2 with TRBJ1-4; 8 bases match TRBD1. J lost 7 bases, V lost 5 bases, and 12 bases had no gene match. CDR3 size: 16 residues. Germline CDR1 reads SNHLY; CDR2 reads FYNNEI. This chain's CDR3 is CASSWDRIEDGEKLFF. The CDR3 nucleotides read TGTGCCAGCAGTTGGGACAGGATTGAGGATGGTGAAAAACTGTTTTTT.

The V and J genes are TRBV7-2 and TRBJ2-5; a weak D match, TRBD2 (5 bases). The CDR3 runs 15 residues. V shed 4 bases and J shed 3 bases, with 15 bases lying between them. Germline assignment: CDR1 SGHTA and CDR2 FQGNSA. The CDR3 reads CASSSSSWTEETQYF. In DNA, the CDR3 is TGTGCCAGCAGCTCAAGCTCCTGGACTGAAGAGACCCAGTACTTC.

The chain uses TRBV14 and TRBJ1-2; D gene ambiguous. The CDR3 contains 16 residues. V dropped 0 bases and J dropped 7 bases, with 18 bases sitting between them. Looked up from germline, CDR1 is SGHDN and CDR2 is FVKESK. As DNA, the CDR3 is TGTGCCAGCAGCCAAGATCTGGGCAGGATCATGAGTGGCTACACCTTC. This encodes CASSQDLGRIMSGYTF.

The V gene is TRBV5-4, the J gene TRBJ1-6, with TRBD1 matching over 10 bases. This CDR3 contains 14 residues. Germline loops: CDR1 SGHNT, CDR2 YYREEE (reference sequence). V trimming: 3 bases; J trimming: 11 bases; junction bases outside the gene matches: 5. Here the CDR3 reads CASSSGTGVAPLHF. CDR3 bases: TGTGCCAGCAGCTCCGGGACAGGGGTGGCACCCCTCCACTTT.

The chain combines TRBV19 with TRBJ2-5; possibly TRBD1 for D (6 bases). The CDR3 is 13 residues long. Trimming stripped 5 bases from V and 2 bases from J, with 9 bases between. Germline-derived CDR1 and CDR2 are LNHDA and SQIVND (reference sequence). The CDR3: CASSSGTQETQYF. The CDR3 nucleotides read TGTGCCAGTAGTTCCGGGACACAAGAGACCCAGTACTTC.

The chain is built from TRBV5-6 and TRBJ1-2, with D possibly matching TRBD1 (6 bases). The V and J ends lost 1 base and 4 bases respectively, with 8 bases between them. Germline V gives CDR1 SGHDT, CDR2 YYEEEE. The CDR3 covers 13 residues. CDR3 loop: CASSLTGSYGYTF. The CDR3 coding sequence is TGTGCCAGCAGCTTGACAGGGTCCTATGGCTACACCTTC.

The gene calls are TRBV3-1 (or the pseudogene TRBV3-2) and TRBJ1-2; perhaps TRBD1 as D (5 bases). This CDR3 spans 12 amino acids. V was shortened by 2 bases and J by 7 bases, with 8 bases between the two germline ends. Germline values: CDR1 LGHDT, CDR2 YNNKEL (reference sequence). CDR3 loop: CASSQQGLGYTF. CDR3 DNA sequence: TGTGCCAGCAGCCAACAGGGACTTGGCTACACCTTC.

The rearrangement links TRBV18 to TRBJ1-5; D gene unclear. The CDR3 runs to 13 residues. The germline V gene encodes CDR1 KGHSH and CDR2 LQKENI. V shed 5 bases and J shed 5 bases, with 10 bases lying between them. Here the CDR3 DNA reads TGTGCCAGCTCAGCCGAGTCGTATCAGCCCCAGCATTTT. This encodes CASSAESYQPQHF.

The chain uses TRBV9 and TRBJ1-3; the D gene is possibly TRBD1 (6 bases). The CDR3 covers 16 residues. From germline, CDR1 is SGDLS and CDR2 YYNGEE. V gave up 3 bases and J gave up 0 bases, with 13 bases separating them. CDR3 nucleotide sequence: TGTGCCAGCAGCGCGGATCCACAGGGCTCTGGAAACACCATATATTTT. This gives the protein CASSADPQGSGNTIYF. The full variable domain, in which reference TRBV9 and TRBJ1-3 provide the parts outside the CDR3, is DSGVTQTPKHLITATGQRVTLRCSPRSGDLSVYWYQQSLDQGLQFLIQYYNGEERAKGNILERFSAQQFPDLHSELNLSSLELGDSALYFCASSADPQGSGNTIYFGEGSWLTVV.

This clone was observed a single time. The chain uses TRBV3-1 (or the pseudogene TRBV3-2) and TRBJ2-3, with 8 bases that match TRBD2. CDR3 length equals 16 residues. The germline V gene encodes CDR1 LGHDT and CDR2 YNNKEL (reference sequence). V was pared by 1 base and J by 6 bases, with 9 bases of the junction left unmatched. The CDR3 bases are TGTGCCAGCAGCCAAGGGGCGGGGGGTAGTTCGGATACGCAGTATTTT. Amino acids: CASSQGAGGSSDTQYF.

The chain joins TRBV4-1 to TRBJ1-3, with a weak D call TRBD1 (5 bases). Trimming pared 5 bases from V and 2 bases from J, leaving 10 bases between. The germline CDR1 and CDR2 sequences are MGHRA and YSYEKL. The CDR3 covers 14 residues. CDR3 loop: CASSALTAGNTIYF. The DNA of the CDR3 is TGCGCCAGCAGCGCCTTGACAGCTGGAAACACCATATATTTT.